Below, one T cell receptor (beta chain) is given with its context. Its antigen remains unknown. The data stem from a study of T cell repertoires in cytomegalovirus infection. Across the study: Public TCR beta signatures provided an indication of both CMV infection and a matching HLA type.

TCRdb fed the reads into MiXCR, producing one record per CDR3 protein. The sample lists about 600,000 distinct CDR3 sequences, 24% seen once, with 8% in the top ten. Germline values: CDR1 MDHEN, CDR2 SYDVKM. V was clipped by 4 bases and J by 3 bases, with 16 bases between them. CDR3 length: 16 residues. Study observations and caveats: The ex vivo response showed dominance by HLA-C-restricted CMV-specific TCR beta clonotypes. Accumulated public TCR beta family frequency recognized individuals carrying CMV together with the relevant HLA.

The sequence came from a human donor in good health (CMV status not recorded). Some clones in this sample may be carry-over from other donors' samples. Input material: CD8+ T cells from PBMCs. V usage is TRBV28 and J usage is TRBJ1-5, with a tentative D call TRBD1 (5 bases). The CDR3 sequence is CASSSLSGAHNQPQHF. The CDR3 DNA reads TGTGCCAGCAGTTCACTCTCCGGGGCTCACAATCAGCCCCAGCATTTT. Variable domain in full (rest from reference TRBV28 and TRBJ1-5): DVKVTQSSRYLVKRTGEKVFLECVQDMDHENMFWYRQDPGLGLRLIYFSYDVKMKEKGDIPEGYSVSREKKERFSLILESASTNQTSMYLCASSSLSGAHNQPQHFGDGTRLSIL.